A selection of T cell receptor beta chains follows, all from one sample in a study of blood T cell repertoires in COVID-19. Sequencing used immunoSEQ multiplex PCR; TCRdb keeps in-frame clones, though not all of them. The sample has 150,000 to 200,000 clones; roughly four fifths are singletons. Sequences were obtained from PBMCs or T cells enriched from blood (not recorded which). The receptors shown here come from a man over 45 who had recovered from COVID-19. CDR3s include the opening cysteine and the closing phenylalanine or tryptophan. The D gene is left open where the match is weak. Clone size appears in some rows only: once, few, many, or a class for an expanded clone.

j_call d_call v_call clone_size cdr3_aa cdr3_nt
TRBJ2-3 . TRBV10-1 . CASRIEDPQRADTQYF TGCGCCAGCAGGATAGAGGACCCCCAGAGGGCAGATACGCAGTATTTT
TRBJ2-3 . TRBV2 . CASRQDLSTDTQYF TGTGCCAGCAGACAGGACCTGAGCACAGATACGCAGTATTTT
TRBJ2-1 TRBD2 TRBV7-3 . CASSLKGLAGAWGYEQFF TGTGCCAGCAGCTTAAAGGGACTAGCGGGAGCCTGGGGCTATGAGCAGTTCTTC
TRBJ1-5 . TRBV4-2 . CASSQDWEQGGQPQHF TGTGCCAGCAGCCAAGATTGGGAACAGGGCGGTCAGCCCCAGCATTTT
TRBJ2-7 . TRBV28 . CASTASSYEQYF TGTGCCAGCACGGCTAGCTCCTACGAGCAGTACTTC
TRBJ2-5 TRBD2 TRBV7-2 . CASSPFGAGVRETQYF TGTGCCAGCAGCCCCTTTGGGGCGGGGGTACGAGAGACCCAGTACTTC
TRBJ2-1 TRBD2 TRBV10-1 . CASSETGGGYNEQFF TGCGCCAGCAGTGAGACGGGAGGAGGGTACAATGAGCAGTTCTTC
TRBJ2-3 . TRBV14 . CASSQTGASTDTQYF TGTGCCAGCAGCCAGACAGGCGCTAGCACAGATACGCAGTATTTT
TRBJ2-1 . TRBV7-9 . CASNRQSNEQFF TGTGCCAGCAATAGACAGAGCAATGAGCAGTTCTTC
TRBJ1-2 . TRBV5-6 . CASSLFGGLGYTF TGTGCCAGCAGCTTGTTTGGAGGTCTGGGCTACACCTTC
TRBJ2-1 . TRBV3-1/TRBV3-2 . CASSTAGSGVNEQFF TGTGCCAGCAGCACAGCCGGGAGTGGGGTCAATGAGCAGTTCTTC
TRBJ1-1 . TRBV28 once CASKTGWTEAFF TGTGCCAGCAAAACAGGGTGGACTGAAGCTTTCTTT
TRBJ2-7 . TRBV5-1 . CASSGTGTPKSYEQYF TGCGCCAGCAGCGGAACCGGGACTCCGAAATCCTACGAGCAGTACTTC
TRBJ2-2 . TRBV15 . CATSRDLAGGELFF TGTGCCACCAGCAGAGATCTGGCGGGAGGGGAGCTGTTTTTT
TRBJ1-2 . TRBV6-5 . CASSYSMFENYGYTF TGTGCCAGCAGTTACTCGATGTTTGAGAACTATGGCTACACCTTC
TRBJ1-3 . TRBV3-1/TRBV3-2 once CASSADRRASGNTIYF TGTGCCAGCAGCGCAGACCGGAGAGCCTCTGGAAACACCATATATTTT
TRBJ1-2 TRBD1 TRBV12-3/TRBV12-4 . CASRSTGESGYTF TGTGCCAGCAGGTCGACAGGGGAGTCTGGCTACACCTTC
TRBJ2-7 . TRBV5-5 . CASSSTLTYEQYF TGTGCCAGCAGCTCGACTCTTACCTACGAGCAGTACTTC
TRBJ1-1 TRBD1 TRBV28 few CASSRNTGGRNTEAFF TGTGCCAGCAGTCGAAATACAGGGGGCAGGAACACTGAAGCTTTCTTT
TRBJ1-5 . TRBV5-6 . CASSSNYQPQHF TGTGCCAGCAGCTCAAATTATCAGCCCCAGCATTTT
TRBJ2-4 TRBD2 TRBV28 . CASSARLAGGVAKNIQYF TGTGCCAGCAGTGCGCGACTAGCGGGGGGAGTAGCCAAAAACATTCAGTACTTC
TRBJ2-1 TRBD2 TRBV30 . CAWSAGLAGGEQFF TGTGCCTGGAGTGCGGGACTAGCGGGGGGTGAGCAGTTCTTC
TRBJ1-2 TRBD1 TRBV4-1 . CASSQAQGYGYTF TGCGCCAGCAGCCAAGCACAGGGGTATGGCTACACCTTC
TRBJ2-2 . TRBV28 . CASSNTLGLPNTGELFF TGTGCCAGCAGTAATACCTTGGGGCTTCCGAACACCGGGGAGCTGTTTTTT
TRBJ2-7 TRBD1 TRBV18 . CASSGQGYEQYF TGTGCCAGCTCAGGACAGGGGTACGAGCAGTACTTC
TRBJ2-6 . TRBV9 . CASSVVGSGANVLTF TGTGCCAGCAGCGTAGTCGGCTCTGGGGCCAACGTCCTGACTTTC
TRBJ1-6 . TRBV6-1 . CASSEALGGYNSPLHF TGTGCCAGCAGTGAAGCTCTGGGGGGTTATAATTCACCCCTCCACTTT
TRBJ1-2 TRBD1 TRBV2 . CASPFYRGNYGYTF TGTGCCAGCCCCTTCTACAGGGGAAACTATGGCTACACCTTC
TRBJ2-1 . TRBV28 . CASSLNDREQFF TGTGCCAGCAGTTTAAATGACAGGGAGCAGTTCTTC
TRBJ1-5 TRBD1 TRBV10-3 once CAIRPGQDSNQPQHF TGTGCCATCAGGCCGGGACAGGATAGCAATCAGCCCCAGCATTTT
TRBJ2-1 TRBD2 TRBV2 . CASSLAGYNEQFF TGTGCCAGCAGTCTAGCGGGGTACAATGAGCAGTTCTTC
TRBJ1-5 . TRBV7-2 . CASSPQLRGQPQHF TGTGCCAGCAGCCCCCAGTTAAGAGGTCAGCCCCAGCATTTT
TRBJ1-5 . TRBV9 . CASSPSEGFDQPQHF TGTGCCAGCAGCCCCTCGGAGGGCTTCGATCAGCCCCAGCATTTT
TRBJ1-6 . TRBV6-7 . CASSYPTPGSYNSPLHF TGTGCCAGCAGTTACCCGACCCCGGGCTCCTATAATTCACCCCTCCACTTT
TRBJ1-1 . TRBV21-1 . CASSIIQGANTEAFF TGTGCCAGCAGCATTATCCAGGGGGCGAACACTGAAGCTTTCTTT
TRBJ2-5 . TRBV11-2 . CASSLERQETQYF TGTGCCAGCAGCTTGGAGAGACAAGAGACCCAGTACTTC
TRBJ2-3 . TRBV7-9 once CAWPVTNITDTQYF TGTGCCTGGCCCGTAACAAACATCACAGATACGCAGTATTTT
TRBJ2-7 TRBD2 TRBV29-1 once CSVVGRTSTHEQYF TGCAGCGTTGTCGGCCGGACTAGCACCCACGAGCAGTACTTC
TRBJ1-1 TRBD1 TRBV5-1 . CASRWDSEAFF TGCGCCAGCAGATGGGACAGTGAAGCTTTCTTT
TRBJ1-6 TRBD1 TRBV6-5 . CASNPTGLTSPLHF TGTGCCAGCAACCCGACAGGGTTAACTTCACCCCTCCACTTT
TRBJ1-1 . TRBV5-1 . CASSPEGALFDTEAFF TGCGCCAGCAGCCCGGAAGGGGCGCTCTTCGACACTGAAGCTTTCTTT
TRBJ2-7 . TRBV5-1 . CASSRPDRTYEQYF TGCGCCAGCAGCCGGCCGGACAGAACCTACGAGCAGTACTTC
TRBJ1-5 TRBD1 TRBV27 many CASRGQGNQPQHF TGTGCCAGCAGAGGACAGGGAAATCAGCCCCAGCATTTT